One and the same sample provided the 25 T cell receptor beta chains below, sequenced in a study of beta chain features in type 1 diabetes. No antigens are known for them. Study findings and constraints: All four CD4+ subsets from Type 1 diabetes patients carried moderately but significantly shorter TCRB CDR3s.

What was sequenced were expressed TCRB transcripts, since all of the isolated RNA had been reverse transcribed. The table came from immunoSEQ multiplex PCR; TCRdb's copy has only in-frame clones and leaves some out. Among roughly 700,000 clones listed, under 15% were seen once. Material: naive CD4+ T cells from blood. These receptors originate from a man in his late teens or twenties with type 1 diabetes.

The chain is built from TRBV5-1 and TRBJ2-1; 9 bases agree with TRBD2. Germline CDR1 SGHRS, CDR2 YFSETQ. CDR3 length equals 14 residues. The J segment lost 7 bases and the V segment lost 1 base, leaving 3 bases of the junction unmatched. The chain's CDR3 is CASSLLAGTNEQFF. CDR3 nucleotides: TGCGCCAGCAGCTTGCTAGCGGGGACGAATGAGCAGTTCTTC. Full variable domain (outside the CDR3, taken from reference TRBV5-1 and TRBJ2-1): KAGVTQTPRYLIKTRGQQVTLSCSPISGHRSVSWYQQTPGQGLQFLFEYFSETQRNKGNFPGRFSGRQFSNSRSEMNVSTLELGDSALYLCASSLLAGTNEQFFGPGTRLTVL.

The V gene is TRBV9, the J gene TRBJ2-5; TRBD2 might be the D (5 bases). Germline V gives CDR1 SGDLS, CDR2 YYNGEE. V was trimmed by 4 bases and J by 4 bases, leaving 14 bases between them. The CDR3 totals 14 residues. The CDR3 is CASSPRTRGETQYF. Written as DNA, the CDR3 is TGTGCCAGCAGCCCGAGAACCCGGGGAGAGACCCAGTACTTC.

The chain links TRBV27 to TRBJ2-7; no reliable D call. Trimming cost V 3 bases and J 0 bases, with 6 bases left between them. The CDR3 spans 13 residues. Germline V gives CDR1 MNHEY, CDR2 SMNVEV (reference sequence). The CDR3 DNA reads TGTGCCAGCAGTTTGAGTGACTCCTACGAGCAGTACTTC. Translated: CASSLSDSYEQYF.

This clone was picked up a small number of times. This sequence joins TRBV6-5 and TRBJ2-5; TRBD2 might be the D (5 bases). The CDR3 is 13 residues long. Germline CDR1 is MNHEY and CDR2 is SVGAGI. V was shortened by 6 bases and J by 4 bases, with 12 bases between the two germline ends. The chain's CDR3 is CASRPTIGETQYF. Written as DNA, the CDR3 is TGTGCCAGCAGACCGACTATAGGAGAGACCCAGTACTTC.

This clone was seen only a few times. This chain uses TRBV18 with TRBJ1-4; tentatively, D is TRBD1 (5 bases). V lost 0 bases to trimming and J lost 6 bases, with 11 bases between them. The CDR3 spans 15 residues. Germline-derived CDR1 and CDR2 are KGHSH and LQKENI. DNA for the CDR3: TGTGCCAGCTCACCACCCGGGGCGCCGGATGAAAAACTGTTTTTT. Protein sequence: CASSPPGAPDEKLFF.

This clone appeared once. The chain recombines TRBV5-4 with TRBJ2-5, with D possibly matching TRBD1 (6 bases). The CDR3 consists of 13 residues. Germline V gene data show CDR1 as SGHNT and CDR2 as YYREEE (reference sequence). V shed 8 bases and J shed 5 bases, with 16 bases lying between them. The CDR3 loop is CASCRGLGETQYF. CDR3 nucleotide sequence: TGTGCCAGTTGCAGGGGCCTAGGGGAGACCCAGTACTTC.

This clone was seen more than once but under ten times. This rearrangement joins TRBV6-5 to TRBJ1-2, with 10 bases that match TRBD1. This CDR3 region has 15 residues. Germline V gene lookup returns CDR1 MNHEY and CDR2 SVGAGI. Trimming at V came to 5 bases and at J to 6 bases, leaving 9 bases not matched to a gene. For the CDR3, the DNA is TGTGCCAGCAGTCGACAGGGGGCTTCTCGAGATGGCTACACCTTC. This encodes CASSRQGASRDGYTF.

This clone was counted only a few times. The V and J genes are TRBV14 and TRBJ2-1; D uncertain. The CDR3 sequence is 15 residues long. V lost 5 bases and J 1 base, leaving 12 bases between the germline ends. The germline CDR1 and CDR2 sequences are SGHDN and FVKESK. Here the CDR3 reads CASSCPGESYNEQFF. CDR3 bases: TGTGCCAGCAGCTGCCCCGGAGAGTCCTACAATGAGCAGTTCTTC.

This clone came up once. The chain is built from TRBV6-4 and TRBJ2-4; 8 bases agree with TRBD1. The CDR3 totals 15 residues. Unmatched junction bases numbered 8, after V lost 4 bases and J lost 6 bases. The germline gives CDR1 MRHNA, CDR2 SNTAGT. As DNA, the CDR3 is TGTGCCAGCAGTGCTGGACAGGGCGGGCGAAACATTCAGTACTTC. This encodes CASSAGQGGRNIQYF.

This chain uses TRBV7-8 with TRBJ1-1; perhaps TRBD1 as D (5 bases). Germline lookup yields CDR1 SGHVS and CDR2 FQNEAQ. Trimming cost V 8 bases and J 0 bases, with 13 bases left between them. The CDR3 extends over 14 amino acids. The CDR3 loop is CASLPGRMNTEAFF. In DNA, the CDR3 is TGTGCCAGCCTCCCGGGACGGATGAACACTGAAGCTTTCTTT. Variable domain in full (rest from reference TRBV7-8 and TRBJ1-1): GAGVSQSPRYKVAKRGQDVALRCDPISGHVSLFWYQQALGQGPEFLTYFQNEAQLDKSGLPSDRFFAERPEGSVSTLKIQRTQQEDSAVYLCASLPGRMNTEAFFGQGTRLTVV.

The chain has TRBV18 and TRBJ2-2; no clear D gene. The ends were cut back, 0 bases at V and 7 bases at J, with 15 bases in the middle. CDR3 length: 16 residues. In germline, CDR1 is KGHSH, CDR2 LQKENI. CDR3 sequence (DNA): TGTGCCAGCTCACCACCGTGGACGGACGACCACGGGGAGCTGTTTTTT. This encodes CASSPPWTDDHGELFF. Complete variable domain (other parts from reference TRBV18 and TRBJ2-2): NAGVMQNPRHLVRRRGQEARLRCSPMKGHSHVYWYRQLPEEGLKFMVYLQKENIIDESGMPKERFSAEFPKEGPSILRIQQVVRGDSAAYFCASSPPWTDDHGELFFGEGSRLTVL.

V is TRBV2 and J is TRBJ2-7; 8 nucleotides agree with TRBD1. The germline CDR1 and CDR2 sequences are SNHLY and FYNNEI. V lost 8 bases and J lost 7; bases outside the gene matches: 10. The CDR3 runs 13 residues. CDR3: CASSGQGVSEQYF. In nucleotides, the CDR3 is TGTGCCAGCTCCGGACAGGGTGTAAGTGAGCAGTACTTC.

V usage is TRBV18 and J usage is TRBJ1-3; a possible D gene is TRBD1 (5 bases). V shed 3 bases and J shed 0 bases, with 12 bases lying between them. Germline CDR1 and CDR2: KGHSH and LQKENI. The CDR3 runs 16 residues. The CDR3 spells CASSPRGGSSGNTIYF. The CDR3 DNA reads as TGTGCCAGCTCACCCCGTGGGGGTAGCTCTGGAAACACCATATATTTT.

This clone turned up a few times. The V and J genes are TRBV30 and TRBJ2-3, with 8 positions matching TRBD2. The CDR3 runs 17 residues. The V gene's germline CDR1 is GTSNPN and CDR2 SVGIG (reference sequence). V dropped 2 bases and J dropped 3; count of bases not matched to a gene: 13. CDR3 sequence (DNA): TGTGCCTGGAGTAGGTGGGATAGCGGGACGGGAACAGATACGCAGTATTTT. Its translation: CAWSRWDSGTGTDTQYF.

The genes are TRBV28 and TRBJ2-7, with D perhaps TRBD1 (5 bases). CDR1 is MDHEN and CDR2 is SYDVKM in the germline V gene. V lost 5 bases, J lost 9 bases, and 17 bases lay in between. The CDR3 runs 13 residues. This CDR3 is CASSVDSSQGQYF. The CDR3, as DNA: TGTGCCAGCAGTGTAGACAGTTCCCAGGGGCAGTACTTC.

This chain links TRBV5-4 with TRBJ1-4; D possibly corresponds to TRBD1 (6 bases). The CDR3 runs to 15 residues. V was shortened by 4 bases and J by 8 bases, with 18 bases between the two germline ends. CDR1 and CDR2 (germline): SGHNT, YYREEE (reference sequence). The chain's CDR3 is CASSLGGGRTEKLFF. The CDR3 nucleotides are TGTGCCAGCAGCCTGGGCGGGGGCAGGACAGAAAAACTGTTTTTT.

Of note for this clone: The junction departs from the called germline gene at one end, perhaps through a read error. CDR3 nucleotides: TGTGCCAGCAGCTTAGAGGGACAGGCCCAAGAGGCCCAGTACTTC. This translates into CASSLEGQAQEAQYF. This chain uses TRBV11-2 with TRBJ2-5; 8 nucleotides match TRBD1. The CDR3 runs 15 residues. CDR1 is SGHAT and CDR2 is FQNNGV in the germline V gene.

There are a few counts of this clone. The gene calls are TRBV30 and TRBJ1-3; D is possibly TRBD1 (6 bases). The CDR3 length is 13 residues. Deletions cut 4 bases from V and 4 bases from J, with 11 bases between. CDR1 is GTSNPN, CDR2 SVGIG, per germline (reference sequence). The CDR3 region is CAWIGTRGNTIYF. The CDR3 DNA reads TGTGCCTGGATTGGGACACGGGGAAACACCATATATTTT.

This clone has just a few counts. The chain is built from TRBV2 and TRBJ2-5, with no clear D. Trimming cost V 6 bases and J 4 bases, with 6 bases left between them. CDR3 size: 11 residues. CDR1 and CDR2 (germline): SNHLY, FYNNEI. The CDR3 sequence is CASRSTETQYF. CDR3 sequence (DNA): TGTGCCAGCAGGTCCACAGAGACCCAGTACTTC.

The V gene is TRBV14, the J gene TRBJ1-2, with D tentatively TRBD1 (5 bases). Germline assignment: CDR1 SGHDN and CDR2 FVKESK. CDR3 length: 16 amino acids. V lost 1 base to trimming and J lost 4 bases, with 16 bases between them. CDR3 sequence: CASSQGWEGAAYGYTF. The CDR3 DNA sequence: TGTGCCAGCAGCCAAGGATGGGAAGGGGCAGCCTATGGCTACACCTTC.

This clone appeared a few times. The chain combines TRBV4-1 with TRBJ2-7; no firm D call. V was trimmed by 4 bases and J by 2 bases, leaving 15 bases between them. Germline V gives CDR1 MGHRA, CDR2 YSYEKL. The CDR3 totals 15 residues. The CDR3 loop reads CASSLGHGGAYEQYF. The CDR3 nucleotides are TGCGCCAGCAGCCTCGGGCATGGCGGAGCCTACGAGCAGTACTTC.

This clone was picked up a small number of times. CDR3 sequence reads: CAWVSSGNTIYF. The CDR3 coding sequence is TGTGCCTGGGTATCCTCTGGAAACACCATATATTTT. V gene TRBV30 combines with J gene TRBJ1-3; no clear D. The CDR3 extends over 12 amino acids. Germline CDR1 and CDR2: GTSNPN and SVGIG (reference sequence). V was shortened by 5 bases and J by 0 bases, with 5 bases between the two germline ends. The full variable domain, its missing parts supplied by reference TRBV30 and TRBJ1-3, is SQTIHQWPATLVQPVGSPLSLECTVEGTSNPNLYWYRQAAGRGLQLLFYSVGIGQISSEVPQNLSASRPQDRQFILSSKKLLLSDSGFYLCAWVSSGNTIYFGEGSWLTVV.

This clone occurred a few times. The chain employs TRBV9 and TRBJ1-2; possible D gene TRBD1, 6 bases. Germline assignment: CDR1 SGDLS and CDR2 YYNGEE. There are 16 residues in the CDR3. V dropped 4 bases and J dropped 0 bases, with 16 bases sitting between them. This CDR3 reads CASSLDRRSTNYGYTF. The DNA of the CDR3 is TGTGCCAGCAGCTTGGACAGACGATCTACTAACTATGGCTACACCTTC.

Details on this clone: Other DNA sequences in this specimen translate into the identical CDR3. The chain employs TRBV30 and TRBJ1-4; D is ambiguous. The CDR3 is 13 residues long. Germline V gene sequence: CDR1 GTSNPN, CDR2 SVGIG (reference sequence). V was clipped by 2 bases and J by 5 bases, with 9 bases between them. The CDR3 nucleotides read TGTGCCTGGAGTAGACTGGGGAATGAAAAACTGTTTTTT. This translates into CAWSRLGNEKLFF. The full variable domain, in which reference TRBV30 and TRBJ1-4 provide the parts outside the CDR3, is SQTIHQWPATLVQPVGSPLSLECTVEGTSNPNLYWYRQAAGRGLQLLFYSVGIGQISSEVPQNLSASRPQDRQFILSSKKLLLSDSGFYLCAWSRLGNEKLFFGSGTQLSVL.

The chain recombines TRBV15 with TRBJ1-4, with D unclear. Between the trimmed V and J ends, which lost 5 bases and 4 bases, there was a span of 14 bases. CDR1 is LNHNV, CDR2 YYDKDF, per germline (reference sequence). The CDR3 totals 15 residues. Written as DNA, the CDR3 is TGTGCCACCAGCCTGAGGCAGGACGTTAATGAAAAACTGTTTTTT. It encodes CATSLRQDVNEKLFF.